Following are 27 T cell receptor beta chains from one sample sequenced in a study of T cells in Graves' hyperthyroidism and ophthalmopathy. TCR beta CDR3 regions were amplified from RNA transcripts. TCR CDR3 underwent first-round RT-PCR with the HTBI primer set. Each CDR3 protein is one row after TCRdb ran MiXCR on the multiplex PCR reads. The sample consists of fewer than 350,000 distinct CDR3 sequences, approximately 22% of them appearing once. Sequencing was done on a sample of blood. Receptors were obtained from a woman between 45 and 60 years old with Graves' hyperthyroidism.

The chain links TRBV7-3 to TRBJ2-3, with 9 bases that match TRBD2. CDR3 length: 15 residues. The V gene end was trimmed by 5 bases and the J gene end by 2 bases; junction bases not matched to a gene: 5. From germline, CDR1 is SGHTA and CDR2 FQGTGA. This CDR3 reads CASSPQRGVTDTQYF. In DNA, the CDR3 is TGTGCCAGCAGCCCCCAGCGGGGGGTCACAGATACGCAGTATTTT.

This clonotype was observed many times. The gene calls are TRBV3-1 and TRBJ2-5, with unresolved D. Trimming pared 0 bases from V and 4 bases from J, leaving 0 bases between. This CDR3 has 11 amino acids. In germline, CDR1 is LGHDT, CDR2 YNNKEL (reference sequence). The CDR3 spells CASSQEETQYF. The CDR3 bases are TGTGCCAGCAGCCAAGAAGAGACCCAGTACTTC.

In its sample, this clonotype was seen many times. CDR3 residues: CAWTTGADTQYF. The CDR3 region has the DNA TGTGCCTGGACCACAGGGGCAGATACGCAGTATTTT. The J gene is TRBJ2-3, the V gene TRBV30, with 7 bases that match TRBD1. This CDR3 has 12 amino acids. In germline, CDR1 is GTSNPN, CDR2 SVGIG (reference sequence). V gave up 4 bases and J gave up 4 bases; unmatched junction bases: 2.

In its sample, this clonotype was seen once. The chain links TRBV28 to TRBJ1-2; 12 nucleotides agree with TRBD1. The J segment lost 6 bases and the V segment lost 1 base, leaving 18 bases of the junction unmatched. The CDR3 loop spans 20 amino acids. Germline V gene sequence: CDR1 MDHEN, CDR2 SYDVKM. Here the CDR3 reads CASSLSPHDTGTGGADGYTF. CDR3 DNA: TGTGCCAGCAGTTTATCACCCCATGACACCGGGACAGGGGGCGCGGATGGCTACACCTTC.

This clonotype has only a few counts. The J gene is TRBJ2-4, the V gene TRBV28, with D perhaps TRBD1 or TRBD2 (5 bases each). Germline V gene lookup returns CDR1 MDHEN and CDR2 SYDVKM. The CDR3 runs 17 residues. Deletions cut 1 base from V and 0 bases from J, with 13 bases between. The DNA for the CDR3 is TGTGCCAGCAGTTTATCTCGGGGCAACCTAGCCAAAAACATTCAGTACTTC. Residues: CASSLSRGNLAKNIQYF.

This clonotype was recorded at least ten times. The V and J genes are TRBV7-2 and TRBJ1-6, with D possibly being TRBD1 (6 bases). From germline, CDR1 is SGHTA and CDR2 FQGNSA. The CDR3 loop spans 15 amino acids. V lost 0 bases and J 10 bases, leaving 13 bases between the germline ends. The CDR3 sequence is CASSLAQGGGSPLHF. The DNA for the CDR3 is TGTGCCAGCAGCTTAGCACAGGGAGGTGGGTCACCCCTCCACTTT.

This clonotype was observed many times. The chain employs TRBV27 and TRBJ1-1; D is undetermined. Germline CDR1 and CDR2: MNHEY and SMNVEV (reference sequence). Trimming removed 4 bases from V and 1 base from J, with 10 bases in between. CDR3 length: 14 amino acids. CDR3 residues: CASSSSYSNTEAFF. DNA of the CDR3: TGTGCCAGCAGTTCCTCGTATTCGAACACTGAAGCTTTCTTT.

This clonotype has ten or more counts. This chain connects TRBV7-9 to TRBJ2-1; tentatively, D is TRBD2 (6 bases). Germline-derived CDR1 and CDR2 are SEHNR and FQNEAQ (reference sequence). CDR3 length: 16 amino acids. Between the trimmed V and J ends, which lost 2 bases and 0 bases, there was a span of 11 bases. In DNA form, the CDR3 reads TGTGCCAGCAGCTTATTGGGGCGGGGCTCCTACAATGAGCAGTTCTTC. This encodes CASSLLGRGSYNEQFF.

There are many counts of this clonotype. CDR3 region: CASSSTTAGNTEAFF. Written as DNA, the CDR3 is TGTGCCAGCAGCTCAACCACGGCGGGGAATACTGAAGCTTTCTTT. The chain couples TRBV7-9 to TRBJ1-1; no reliable D call. The CDR3 consists of 15 residues. V shed 4 bases and J shed 5 bases, with 17 bases lying between them. Germline values: CDR1 SEHNR, CDR2 FQNEAQ (reference sequence).

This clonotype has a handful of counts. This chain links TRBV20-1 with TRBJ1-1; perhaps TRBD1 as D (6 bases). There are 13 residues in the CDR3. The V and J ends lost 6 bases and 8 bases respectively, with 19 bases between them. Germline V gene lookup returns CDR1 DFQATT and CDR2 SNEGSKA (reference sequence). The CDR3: CSARDTVRREAFF. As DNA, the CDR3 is TGCAGTGCCAGGGACACAGTTCGCCGAGAAGCTTTCTTT.

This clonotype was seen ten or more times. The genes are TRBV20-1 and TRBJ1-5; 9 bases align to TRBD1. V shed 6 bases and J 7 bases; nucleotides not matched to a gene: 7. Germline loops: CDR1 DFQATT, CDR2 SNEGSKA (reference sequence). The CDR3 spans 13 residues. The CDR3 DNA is TGCAGTGCCAAGGGACAGGGCTGGCAGCCCCAGCATTTT. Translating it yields CSAKGQGWQPQHF.

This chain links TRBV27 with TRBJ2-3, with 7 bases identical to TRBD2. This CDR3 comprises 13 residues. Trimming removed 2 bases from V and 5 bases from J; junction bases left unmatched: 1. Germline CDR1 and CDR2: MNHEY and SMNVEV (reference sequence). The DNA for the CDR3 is TGTGCCAGCAGTTTAAGGGAGGGAGATACGCAGTATTTT. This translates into CASSLREGDTQYF.

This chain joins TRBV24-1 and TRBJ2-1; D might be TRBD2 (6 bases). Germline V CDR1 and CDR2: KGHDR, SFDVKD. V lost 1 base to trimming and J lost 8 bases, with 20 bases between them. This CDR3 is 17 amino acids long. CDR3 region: CATSDFTGLGGPDEQFF. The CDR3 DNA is TGTGCCACCAGTGATTTCACGGGACTGGGGGGTCCTGATGAGCAGTTCTTC.

CDR3 in amino acids: CASSSYPTQGRGETQYF. CDR3 nucleotide sequence: TGTGCCAGCAGTTCATACCCGACTCAGGGGAGAGGGGAGACCCAGTACTTC. The chain joins TRBV28 to TRBJ2-5; a weak D match, TRBD1 (6 bases). V was pared by 4 bases and J by 5 bases, with 23 bases between. The CDR3 totals 17 residues. Germline V gene sequence: CDR1 MDHEN, CDR2 SYDVKM. Full variable domain (outside the CDR3, taken from reference TRBV28 and TRBJ2-5): DVKVTQSSRYLVKRTGEKVFLECVQDMDHENMFWYRQDPGLGLRLIYFSYDVKMKEKGDIPEGYSVSREKKERFSLILESASTNQTSMYLCASSSYPTQGRGETQYFGPGTRLLVL.

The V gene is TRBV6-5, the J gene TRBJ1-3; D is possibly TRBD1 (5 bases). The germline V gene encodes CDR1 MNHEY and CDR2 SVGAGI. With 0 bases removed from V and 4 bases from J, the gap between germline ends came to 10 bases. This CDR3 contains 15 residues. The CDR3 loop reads CASSYSQGAGNTIYF. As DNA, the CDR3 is TGTGCCAGCAGTTACTCGCAGGGCGCGGGAAACACCATATATTTT.

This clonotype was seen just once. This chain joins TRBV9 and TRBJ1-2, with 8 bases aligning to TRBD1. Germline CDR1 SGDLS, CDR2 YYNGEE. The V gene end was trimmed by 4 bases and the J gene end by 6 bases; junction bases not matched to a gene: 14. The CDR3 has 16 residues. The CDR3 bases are TGTGCCAGCAGCCGGCCTACAGGGGGTGCTATGGATGGCTACACCTTC. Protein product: CASSRPTGGAMDGYTF.

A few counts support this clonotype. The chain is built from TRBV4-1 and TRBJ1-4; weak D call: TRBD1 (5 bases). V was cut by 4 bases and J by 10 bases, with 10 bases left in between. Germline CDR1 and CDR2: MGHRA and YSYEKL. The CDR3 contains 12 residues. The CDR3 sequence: CASSLDGGKLFF. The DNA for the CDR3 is TGCGCCAGCAGCCTTGACGGGGGAAAACTGTTTTTT.

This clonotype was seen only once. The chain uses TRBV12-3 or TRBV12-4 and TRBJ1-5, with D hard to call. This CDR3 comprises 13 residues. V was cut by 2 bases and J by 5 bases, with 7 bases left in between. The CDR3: CASSLIEDQPQHF. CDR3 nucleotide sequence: TGTGCCAGCAGTTTAATCGAGGATCAGCCCCAGCATTTT.

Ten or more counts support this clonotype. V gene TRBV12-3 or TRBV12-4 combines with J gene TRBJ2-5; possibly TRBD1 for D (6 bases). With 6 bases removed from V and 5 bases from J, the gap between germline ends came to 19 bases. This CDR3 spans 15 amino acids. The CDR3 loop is CASRPYRERWETQYF. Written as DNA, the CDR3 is TGTGCCAGCAGGCCTTACAGGGAGAGGTGGGAGACCCAGTACTTC.

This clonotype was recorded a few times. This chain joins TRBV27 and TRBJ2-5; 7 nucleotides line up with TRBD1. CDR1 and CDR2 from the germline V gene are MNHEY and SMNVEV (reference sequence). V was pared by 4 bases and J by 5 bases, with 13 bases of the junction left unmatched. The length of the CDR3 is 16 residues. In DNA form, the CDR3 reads TGTGCCAGCAGTTCATACCGACAGGGTGGACGGGAGACCCAGTACTTC. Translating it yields CASSSYRQGGRETQYF.

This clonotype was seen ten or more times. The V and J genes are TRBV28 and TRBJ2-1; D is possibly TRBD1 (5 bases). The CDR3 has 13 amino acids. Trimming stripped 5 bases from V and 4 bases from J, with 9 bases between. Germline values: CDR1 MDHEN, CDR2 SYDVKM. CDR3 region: CASSAAGYNEQFF. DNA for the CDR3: TGTGCCAGCAGTGCGGCAGGGTACAATGAGCAGTTCTTC. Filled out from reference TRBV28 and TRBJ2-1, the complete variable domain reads DVKVTQSSRYLVKRTGEKVFLECVQDMDHENMFWYRQDPGLGLRLIYFSYDVKMKEKGDIPEGYSVSREKKERFSLILESASTNQTSMYLCASSAAGYNEQFFGPGTRLTVL.

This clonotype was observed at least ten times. CDR3 loop: CASSPGQRSLYEQYF. CDR3 DNA sequence: TGTGCCAGCAGCCCTGGACAGAGAAGTCTGTACGAGCAGTACTTC. The chain carries TRBV7-3 and TRBJ2-7; a weak D match, TRBD1 (6 bases). Germline CDR1 SGHTA, CDR2 FQGTGA. Trimming took off 5 bases at V and 4 bases at J, with 18 bases between the two ends. The CDR3 loop spans 15 amino acids.

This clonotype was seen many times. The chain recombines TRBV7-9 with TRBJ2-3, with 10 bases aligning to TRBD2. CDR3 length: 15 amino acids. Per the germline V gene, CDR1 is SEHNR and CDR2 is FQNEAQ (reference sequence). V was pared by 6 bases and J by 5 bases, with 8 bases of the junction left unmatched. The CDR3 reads CASRSLAGEVDTQYF. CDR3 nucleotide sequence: TGTGCCAGCAGGTCGCTAGCGGGGGAAGTAGATACGCAGTATTTT.

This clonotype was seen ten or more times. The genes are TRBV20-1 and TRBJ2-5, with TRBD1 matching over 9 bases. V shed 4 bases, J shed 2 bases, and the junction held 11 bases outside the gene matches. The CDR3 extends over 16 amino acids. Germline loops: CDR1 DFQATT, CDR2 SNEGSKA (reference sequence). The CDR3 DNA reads TGCAGTGCTACCTTGGGATCCGGGACAGGGCAAGAGACCCAGTACTTC. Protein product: CSATLGSGTGQETQYF.

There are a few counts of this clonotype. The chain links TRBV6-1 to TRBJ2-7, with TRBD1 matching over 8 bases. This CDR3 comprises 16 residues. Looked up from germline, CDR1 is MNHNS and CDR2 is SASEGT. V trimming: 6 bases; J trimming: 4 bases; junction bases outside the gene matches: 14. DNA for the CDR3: TGTGCCAGCAGCCCCGGGACAGGCCGTTTTCTTTACGAGCAGTACTTC. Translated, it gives CASSPGTGRFLYEQYF.

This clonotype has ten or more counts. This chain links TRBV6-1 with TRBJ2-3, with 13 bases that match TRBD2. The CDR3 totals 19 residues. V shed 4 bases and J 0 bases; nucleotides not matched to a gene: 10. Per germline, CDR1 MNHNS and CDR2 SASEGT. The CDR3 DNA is TGTGCCAGCAGTGCCAGGACTAGCGGGAGAACGAGAAGCACAGATACGCAGTATTTT. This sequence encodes CASSARTSGRTRSTDTQYF.

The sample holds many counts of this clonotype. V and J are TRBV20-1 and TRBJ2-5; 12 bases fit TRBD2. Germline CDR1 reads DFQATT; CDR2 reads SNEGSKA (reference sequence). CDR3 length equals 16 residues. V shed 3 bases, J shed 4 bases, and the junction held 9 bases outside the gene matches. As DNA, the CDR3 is TGCAGTGCTAGTCCGCTAGCGGGGGGGGTCATAGAGACCCAGTACTTC. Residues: CSASPLAGGVIETQYF.